Each of the 28 T cell receptor beta chains below was sequenced from the same sample in a study of T cell changes during pregnancy in multiple sclerosis. Generated by immunoSEQ multiplex PCR, the TCRdb table keeps only in-frame clones and is missing some. The sample lists around 100,000 clones, 80% to 95% seen once, with about 1.5% in the top ten. Sequenced material: peripheral blood, taken in the third trimester of pregnancy. All receptors come from a female donor with multiple sclerosis, enrolled in a pregnancy study.

J is TRBJ1-1 and V is TRBV5-1; D might be TRBD1 (6 bases). This CDR3 is 14 amino acids long. V lost 5 bases to trimming and J lost 1 base, with 12 bases between them. Germline V gene data show CDR1 as SGHRS and CDR2 as YFSETQ. CDR3 amino acids: CASRVSGANTEAFF. CDR3 sequence (DNA): TGCGCCAGCAGGGTCTCAGGGGCGAACACTGAAGCTTTCTTT.

V gene TRBV5-1 combines with J gene TRBJ2-1; perhaps TRBD2 as D (5 bases). Germline V gene data show CDR1 as SGHRS and CDR2 as YFSETQ. V dropped 0 bases and J dropped 4 bases, with 11 bases sitting between them. This CDR3 comprises 15 residues. This CDR3 is CASSLGHGLYNEQFF. CDR3 nucleotides: TGCGCCAGCAGCTTGGGGCACGGACTTTACAATGAGCAGTTCTTC.

V is TRBV13 and J is TRBJ2-1, with 7 bases fitting TRBD2. CDR3 length: 14 residues. Germline-derived CDR1 and CDR2 are PRHDT and FYEKMQ (reference sequence). With 10 bases clipped from V and 6 bases from J, the junction kept 12 bases outside the gene matches. The chain's CDR3 is CATESSGLLNEQFF. DNA for the CDR3: TGTGCCACCGAGTCTAGCGGCCTTCTCAATGAGCAGTTCTTC. The complete variable domain, with remaining parts taken from reference TRBV13 and TRBJ2-1, reads AAGVIQSPRHLIKEKRETATLKCYPIPRHDTVYWYQQGPGQDPQFLISFYEKMQSDKGSIPDRFSAQQFSDYHSELNMSSLELGDSALYFCATESSGLLNEQFFGPGTRLTVL.

The J gene is TRBJ2-7, the V gene TRBV2; D is perhaps TRBD1 (6 bases). Trimming cost V 4 bases and J 2 bases, with 12 bases left between them. Per the germline V gene, CDR1 is SNHLY and CDR2 is FYNNEI. The CDR3 runs to 14 residues. As DNA, the CDR3 is TGTGCCAGCAGTGGGGGGACAAGGCCCTACGAGCAGTACTTC. Amino acid sequence: CASSGGTRPYEQYF.

V and J are TRBV4-1 and TRBJ2-3; tentative D call: TRBD1 (7 bases). The germline V gene has CDR1 MGHRA and CDR2 YSYEKL. V lost 1 base, J lost 4 bases, and 21 bases lay in between. The CDR3 covers 18 residues. CDR3 coding DNA: TGCGCCAGCAGCCAAGTTGCGGGTGCAGGGGGGTCAGCAGATACGCAGTATTTT. Encoded protein: CASSQVAGAGGSADTQYF.

This clone has a single count. This chain's CDR3 is CASSPQGAKGYTF. CDR3 bases: TGTGCCAGCAGTCCACAGGGGGCGAAGGGCTACACCTTC. The rearrangement joins TRBV27 to TRBJ1-2; 9 bases are a match to TRBD1. The CDR3 is 13 residues long. From germline, CDR1 is MNHEY and CDR2 SMNVEV (reference sequence). Trimming cost V 5 bases and J 8 bases; bases outside gene matches: 6.

This CDR3 reads CATSRGQRYEQFF. Here the CDR3 DNA reads TGTGCCACCAGCAGAGGGCAGCGTTATGAGCAGTTCTTC. The rearrangement uses TRBV15 and TRBJ2-1, with D hard to call. The germline gives CDR1 LNHNV, CDR2 YYDKDF (reference sequence). The length of the CDR3 is 13 residues. V was clipped by 1 base and J by 8 bases, with 9 bases between them. The variable domain in full, completed from reference TRBV15 and TRBJ2-1, reads DAMVIQNPRYQVTQFGKPVTLSCSQTLNHNVMYWYQQKSSQAPKLLFHYYDKDFNNEADTPDNFQSRRPNTSFCFLDIRSPGLGDTAMYLCATSRGQRYEQFFGPGTRLTVL.

V and J are TRBV12-5 and TRBJ2-1; 7 bases fit TRBD2. The ends lost 1 base at V and 7 bases at J; junction bases unmatched: 7. Germline V gene sequence: CDR1 LGHNT, CDR2 FRNRAP. The CDR3 loop spans 15 amino acids. In nucleotides, the CDR3 is TGTGCTAGTGGTTTGGGTGGCGGGAGCCTTAATGAGCAGTTCTTC. This codes for CASGLGGGSLNEQFF.

The CDR3 sequence: CASSDRTGKGSEKLFF. CDR3 DNA sequence: TGTGCCAGTAGCGACCGGACAGGAAAAGGGAGTGAAAAACTGTTTTTT. This chain uses TRBV19 with TRBJ1-4, with 7 bases fitting TRBD1. Germline-derived CDR1 and CDR2 are LNHDA and SQIVND (reference sequence). Germline trimming cut 6 bases from V and 7 bases from J; bases unmatched to any gene: 14. The CDR3 runs 16 residues.

V and J are TRBV6-9 and TRBJ1-3; D not certain. The V end was cut by 3 bases, the J end by 4 bases, with 7 bases between. Germline V CDR1 and CDR2: MNHGY, SVAAGI. This CDR3 comprises 13 residues. The CDR3 here is CASSYPVGNTIYF. For the CDR3, the DNA is TGTGCCAGCAGTTACCCTGTAGGAAACACCATATATTTT.

The rearrangement joins TRBV11-2 to TRBJ1-1; 8 nucleotides line up with TRBD1. V shed 3 bases and J 7 bases; nucleotides not matched to a gene: 4. Looked up from germline, CDR1 is SGHAT and CDR2 is FQNNGV. The CDR3 loop spans 13 amino acids. The CDR3 spells CASSLTGEFEAFF. CDR3 nucleotides: TGTGCCAGCAGCTTGACAGGGGAATTTGAAGCTTTCTTT.

This sequence joins TRBV2 and TRBJ2-7; no clear D gene. In germline, CDR1 is SNHLY, CDR2 FYNNEI. CDR3 size: 12 residues. Trimming took 6 bases from V and 3 from J, leaving 9 bases between them. CDR3 sequence reads: CASRSFDYEQYF. CDR3 sequence (DNA): TGTGCCAGCAGAAGCTTTGACTACGAGCAGTACTTC.

The chain recombines TRBV18 with TRBJ1-1, with D hard to call. The CDR3 consists of 14 residues. Germline values: CDR1 KGHSH, CDR2 LQKENI. V lost 3 bases, J lost 4 bases, and 12 bases lay in between. CDR3 in amino acids: CASSPGERGTEAFF. The CDR3 DNA follows: TGTGCCAGCTCACCCGGCGAGCGGGGCACTGAAGCTTTCTTT.

The chain combines TRBV4-1 with TRBJ2-3, with 9 bases matching TRBD2. J gave up 6 bases and V 4 bases, and 14 bases lay outside the gene matches. Germline CDR1 is MGHRA and CDR2 is YSYEKL. The CDR3 loop spans 17 amino acids. As DNA, the CDR3 is TGCGCCAGCAGCCGAGGACTGGGCGGGGGGGCCGCCGATACGCAGTATTTT. Translated, it gives CASSRGLGGGAADTQYF.

This rearrangement joins TRBV7-9 to TRBJ2-7, with D unclear. The germline V and J ends were trimmed by 4 bases and 2 bases, with 9 bases remaining between them. Germline CDR1 is SEHNR and CDR2 is FQNEAQ (reference sequence). The CDR3 has 13 amino acids. CDR3 sequence: CASSSHDTYEQYF. CDR3 nucleotide sequence: TGTGCCAGCAGCTCCCACGACACCTACGAGCAGTACTTC. Based on the CDR3 plus reference TRBV7-9 and TRBJ2-7, the full variable domain is DTGVSQNPRHKITKRGQNVTFRCDPISEHNRLYWYRQTLGQGPEFLTYFQNEAQLEKSRLLSDRFSAERPKGSFSTLEIQRTEQGDSAMYLCASSSHDTYEQYFGPGTRLTVT.

This clone was seen more than once but under ten times. The chain joins TRBV30 to TRBJ1-2, with 7 positions matching TRBD1. The CDR3 covers 14 residues. Germline V gene lookup returns CDR1 GTSNPN and CDR2 SVGIG (reference sequence). V lost 0 bases and J lost 5; bases outside the gene matches: 6. CDR3 DNA: TGTGCCTGGAGTGTAGAGGGGGCCTGGTATGGCTACACCTTC. As protein: CAWSVEGAWYGYTF.

The rearrangement uses TRBV21-1 and TRBJ2-7; the table's D call of TRBD2 was not tested on the DNA. TRBV21-1 is a pseudogene locus. The CDR3 extends over 11 amino acids. CDR3 protein: CASDGEDEQYF. CDR3 sequence (DNA): TGTGCCAGCGACGGAGAGGACGAGCAGTACTTC.

This sequence joins TRBV19 and TRBJ1-6, with 7 bases identical to TRBD1. The V segment lost 7 bases and the J segment 5 bases; nucleotides outside the gene matches: 5. CDR1 is LNHDA, CDR2 SQIVND, per germline (reference sequence). The CDR3 length is 14 residues. The CDR3 region has the DNA TGTGCCAGTACTCAGACAGGGAATAATTCACCCCTCCACTTT. Translation: CASTQTGNNSPLHF.

The V gene is TRBV2, the J gene TRBJ2-7; 7 bases align to TRBD2. CDR1 is SNHLY and CDR2 is FYNNEI in the germline V gene. J lost 1 base, V lost 5 bases, and 11 bases had no gene match. The CDR3 is 16 amino acids. CDR3 protein: CASSYQRTRRSYEQYF. The CDR3 DNA follows: TGTGCCAGCAGTTACCAAAGGACTAGGCGGTCCTACGAGCAGTACTTC.

The chain combines TRBV7-6 with TRBJ1-6; no reliable D call. CDR3 length: 13 residues. The germline V gene encodes CDR1 SGHVS and CDR2 FNYEAQ. Trimming cost V 5 bases and J 9 bases, with 11 bases left between them. Here the CDR3 reads CASSPRERSPLHF. As DNA, the CDR3 is TGTGCCAGCAGCCCGAGGGAACGTTCACCCCTCCACTTT.

V usage is TRBV7-9 and J usage is TRBJ1-1, with 9 bases fitting TRBD1. With V trimmed by 3 bases and J by 5 bases, 10 bases remained unmatched. Germline CDR1 reads SEHNR; CDR2 reads FQNEAQ (reference sequence). This CDR3 is 16 amino acids long. The CDR3 protein is CASSLIPGQGKTEAFF. CDR3 DNA sequence: TGTGCCAGCAGCTTGATCCCAGGACAGGGGAAAACTGAAGCTTTCTTT.

The J gene is TRBJ1-2, the V gene TRBV2; possibly TRBD1 for D (6 bases). The CDR3 is 13 amino acids. Germline lookup yields CDR1 SNHLY and CDR2 FYNNEI. Trimming took off 11 bases at V and 3 bases at J, with 16 bases between the two ends. CDR3 coding DNA: TGTGCCCTCACACAGGGAACAGACTATGGCTACACCTTC. Translated: CALTQGTDYGYTF.

The chain uses TRBV6-1 and TRBJ1-2, with 9 bases fitting TRBD1. J was trimmed by 1 base and V by 4 bases; bases with no gene match: 13. Germline-derived CDR1 and CDR2 are MNHNS and SASEGT. There are 18 residues in the CDR3. In DNA, the CDR3 is TGTGCCAGCAGTGGTCTGCCGGGACAGGGAAAGAGTAACTATGGCTACACCTTC. Translation: CASSGLPGQGKSNYGYTF.

V usage is TRBV5-4 and J usage is TRBJ2-3; perhaps TRBD1 as D (5 bases). V lost 3 bases, J lost 2 bases, and 19 bases lay in between. This CDR3 has 17 amino acids. Germline loops: CDR1 SGHNT, CDR2 YYREEE (reference sequence). Here the CDR3 reads CASSSLRIRGDTDTQYF. As DNA, the CDR3 is TGTGCCAGCAGCTCGCTACGGATTAGGGGTGACACAGATACGCAGTATTTT.

This chain connects TRBV6-6 to TRBJ1-2; perhaps TRBD1 as D (6 bases). CDR1 is MNHNY and CDR2 is SVGAGI in the germline V gene (reference sequence). Trimming stripped 10 bases from V and 6 bases from J, with 15 bases between. CDR3 length: 12 residues. The CDR3: CATQQGNHGYTF. The CDR3 nucleotides read TGTGCCACACAGCAGGGGAATCATGGCTACACCTTC.

This clone was seen a few times. The chain has TRBV19 and TRBJ2-4; the D gene is possibly TRBD2 (6 bases). From germline, CDR1 is LNHDA and CDR2 SQIVND (reference sequence). The CDR3 is 17 residues long. Trimming took off 4 bases at V and 1 base at J, with 17 bases between the two ends. As DNA, the CDR3 is TGTGCCAGTAGTACCCGGCTGGTTAGCGGCGCCAAAAACATTCAGTACTTC. Its translation: CASSTRLVSGAKNIQYF.

The sample holds one count of this clone. CDR3 sequence reads: CSVEGMAGTSNTDTQYF. CDR3 in DNA: TGCAGCGTTGAAGGTATGGCCGGGACATCCAACACAGATACGCAGTATTTT. This chain joins TRBV29-1 and TRBJ2-3; D perhaps matches TRBD1 (6 bases). V lost 1 base and J lost 2, with 19 bases in between. There are 17 residues in the CDR3. In germline, CDR1 is SQVTM, CDR2 ANQGSEA.

The chain couples TRBV5-8 to TRBJ1-4, with 7 bases matching TRBD1. The V gene's germline CDR1 is SGHTS and CDR2 YDEGEE. V was pared by 4 bases and J by 4 bases, with 7 bases of the junction left unmatched. The CDR3 contains 15 residues. The CDR3 DNA sequence: TGTGCCAGCAGCCCTACAGGGGCCCGTAATGAAAAACTGTTTTTT. Protein product: CASSPTGARNEKLFF.